What follows are 28 T cell receptor beta chains derived from one specimen sequenced in a study of blood T cell repertoires in COVID-19. Data came from immunoSEQ multiplex PCR; TCRdb stores just in-frame clones and leaves some out. The table lists 13,000 to 15,000 clones, around 92% of them singletons. The specimen sequenced was peripheral blood. These receptors all come from a human donor with active COVID-19. The donor label of this sample is uncertain.

This chain joins TRBV6-5 and TRBJ1-1; 7 bases map to TRBD1. J was trimmed by 1 base and V by 8 bases; bases with no gene match: 7. This CDR3 is 14 amino acids long. The germline V gene encodes CDR1 MNHEY and CDR2 SVGAGI. CDR3 bases: TGTGCCAGCTATAAGCAGGGGGGGAACACTGAAGCTTTCTTT. Its protein is CASYKQGGNTEAFF.

The chain is built from TRBV4-1 and TRBJ2-1, with a tentative D call TRBD2 (5 bases). From germline, CDR1 is MGHRA and CDR2 YSYEKL. V shed 5 bases and J shed 6 bases, with 11 bases lying between them. This CDR3 has 13 amino acids. CDR3 region: CASSGLYGNEQFF. The CDR3 DNA follows: TGCGCCAGCAGCGGACTTTACGGCAATGAGCAGTTCTTC.

V is TRBV6-6 and J is TRBJ1-4; tentative D call: TRBD1 (6 bases). Germline lookup yields CDR1 MNHNY and CDR2 SVGAGI (reference sequence). V lost 5 bases, J lost 7 bases, and 14 bases lay in between. The CDR3 is 14 amino acids. Here the CDR3 reads CASSGTNGSEKLFF. CDR3 DNA sequence: TGTGCCAGCAGTGGGACAAATGGGAGTGAAAAACTGTTTTTT.

The chain couples TRBV29-1 to TRBJ2-7; 7 bases map to TRBD2. With 7 bases clipped from V and 4 bases from J, the junction kept 7 bases outside the gene matches. Germline CDR1 reads SQVTM; CDR2 reads ANQGSEA. The CDR3 has 12 amino acids. As DNA, the CDR3 is TGCAGCGGTGGGGGGGGTGAATACGAGCAGTACTTC. It yields the protein CSGGGGEYEQYF.

V and J are TRBV6-5 and TRBJ1-5; 7 bases line up with TRBD1. The CDR3 runs to 14 residues. CDR1 is MNHEY and CDR2 is SVGAGI in the germline V gene. Trimming at V came to 5 bases and at J to 5 bases, leaving 6 bases not matched to a gene. CDR3 sequence (DNA): TGTGCCAGCAGTAGGGACAGAGCTTATCAGCCCCAGCATTTT. As protein: CASSRDRAYQPQHF.

This rearrangement joins TRBV5-4 to TRBJ1-6; weak D call: TRBD1 (5 bases). Per the germline V gene, CDR1 is SGHNT and CDR2 is YYREEE (reference sequence). The CDR3 runs 15 residues. Trimming stripped 0 bases from V and 6 bases from J, with 10 bases between. The CDR3 sequence: CASSLGGVPNSPLHF. The DNA for the CDR3 is TGTGCCAGCAGCTTGGGGGGCGTGCCTAATTCACCCCTCCACTTT.

The J gene is TRBJ2-3, the V gene TRBV27; D possibly corresponds to TRBD2 (6 bases). V shed 9 bases and J shed 3 bases, with 13 bases lying between them. In germline, CDR1 is MNHEY, CDR2 SMNVEV (reference sequence). This CDR3 has 13 amino acids. The CDR3 sequence is CASGSGVTDTQYF. CDR3 DNA sequence: TGTGCCAGTGGTTCGGGGGTTACAGATACGCAGTATTTT.

The rearrangement joins TRBV7-2 to TRBJ2-4; 9 nucleotides agree with TRBD1. The CDR3 extends over 14 amino acids. The germline V gene has CDR1 SGHTA and CDR2 FQGNSA. The ends lost 5 bases at V and 7 bases at J; junction bases unmatched: 6. CDR3 sequence reads: CASSPGTGRNIQYF. The CDR3 coding sequence is TGTGCCAGCAGCCCCGGGACAGGGAGGAACATTCAGTACTTC.

The chain is built from TRBV2 and TRBJ1-2, with D maybe TRBD1 (6 bases). From germline, CDR1 is SNHLY and CDR2 FYNNEI. V lost 2 bases and J lost 8, with 6 bases in between. The CDR3 extends over 11 amino acids. CDR3 residues: CASSEQGGYTF. CDR3 bases: TGTGCCAGCAGTGAACAGGGGGGCTACACCTTC.

J is TRBJ2-1 and V is TRBV5-1; a weak D match, TRBD1 (5 bases). This CDR3 has 15 residues. V was trimmed by 3 bases and J by 5 bases, leaving 15 bases between them. The germline V gene has CDR1 SGHRS and CDR2 YFSETQ. In DNA, the CDR3 is TGCGCCAGCAGCTCCCGGCAGGGATCGAACAATGAGCAGTTCTTC. Amino acid sequence: CASSSRQGSNNEQFF.

DNA of the CDR3: TGTGCCAGCAGTTTAGCGGACAGTCCGTGGAACACCATATATTTT. The encoded protein is CASSLADSPWNTIYF. The chain has TRBV28 and TRBJ1-3; D is possibly TRBD1 (6 bases). This CDR3 has 15 residues. Germline V gene sequence: CDR1 MDHEN, CDR2 SYDVKM. Trimming removed 2 bases at V and 7 bases at J, with 15 bases between.

The gene calls are TRBV7-8 and TRBJ2-1, with 8 nucleotides matching TRBD1. The ends lost 1 base at V and 5 bases at J; junction bases unmatched: 4. This CDR3 region has 15 residues. CDR1 SGHVS and CDR2 FQNEAQ come from the germline V gene. In nucleotides, the CDR3 is TGTGCCAGCAGCTTAGGACAGGGGATTCACAATGAGCAGTTCTTC. The encoded protein is CASSLGQGIHNEQFF.

This chain connects TRBV5-5 to TRBJ1-3, with TRBD1 matching 9 bases. Germline loops: CDR1 SGHKS, CDR2 YYEKEE (reference sequence). Losses at the gene ends were 4 bases for V and 4 bases for J; bases not matched to a gene: 15. This CDR3 spans 18 amino acids. DNA for the CDR3: TGTGCCAGCAGCGTTGTCCCGGGACAGGGAAGGGCGGGAAACACCATATATTTT. Protein product: CASSVVPGQGRAGNTIYF.

The chain carries TRBV5-4 and TRBJ2-5, with D tentatively TRBD1 (6 bases). Trimming took 2 bases from V and 5 from J, leaving 13 bases between them. The CDR3 length is 14 residues. Per germline, CDR1 SGHNT and CDR2 YYREEE (reference sequence). The CDR3 DNA reads as TGTGCCAGCAGCTTTGCCAGGGGCTCGGAGACCCAGTACTTC. Translating it yields CASSFARGSETQYF.

The CDR3 sequence: CATSDSGQGRRSNQPQHF. For the CDR3, the DNA is TGTGCCACCAGTGACTCCGGACAGGGGCGTAGAAGCAATCAGCCCCAGCATTTT. The genes are TRBV24-1 and TRBJ1-5, with 9 bases aligning to TRBD1. The CDR3 is 18 residues long. Germline V lookup: CDR1 KGHDR, CDR2 SFDVKD. V lost 4 bases and J lost 1; bases outside the gene matches: 10.

This chain joins TRBV5-1 and TRBJ2-3; D possibly corresponds to TRBD2 (6 bases). Germline assignment: CDR1 SGHRS and CDR2 YFSETQ. The CDR3 is 15 amino acids. The germline V and J ends were trimmed by 5 bases and 0 bases, with 13 bases remaining between them. In DNA form, the CDR3 reads TGCGCCAGCAGATCGGGCGGGACGAGCACAGATACGCAGTATTTT. Translation: CASRSGGTSTDTQYF.

This chain links TRBV12-2 with TRBJ2-3; the D call in the table, TRBD2, was not verified against the DNA. TRBV12-2 counts as a pseudogene. The CDR3 contains 13 residues. The CDR3 loop is CASRLGSTDTQYF. The CDR3, as DNA: TGTGCAAGTCGCTTAGGGAGTACAGATACGCAGTATTTT.

The chain carries TRBV25-1 and TRBJ2-7; TRBD2 matches at 12 bases. This CDR3 region has 17 residues. Germline CDR1 MGHDK, CDR2 SYGVNS. With 1 base clipped from V and 6 bases from J, the junction kept 10 bases outside the gene matches. CDR3 sequence reads: CASSESKTSGSLSEQYF. The CDR3 DNA reads as TGTGCCAGCAGTGAATCGAAGACTAGCGGGAGTCTGAGCGAGCAGTACTTC.

The chain has TRBV4-1 and TRBJ2-3; perhaps TRBD1 as D (5 bases). The V gene lost 1 base and the J gene lost 7 bases, with 15 bases spanning the gap. There are 15 residues in the CDR3. The germline V gene has CDR1 MGHRA and CDR2 YSYEKL. The CDR3 loop reads CASSQVGQRENTQYF. The CDR3 region has the DNA TGCGCCAGCAGCCAAGTGGGGCAGAGAGAGAATACGCAGTATTTT.

This chain uses TRBV28 with TRBJ2-4; a weak D match, TRBD2 (6 bases). CDR3 length: 16 amino acids. Germline V gives CDR1 MDHEN, CDR2 SYDVKM. With 5 bases removed from V and 0 bases from J, the gap between germline ends came to 14 bases. This CDR3 reads CASSILGGLAKNIQYF. The CDR3 DNA follows: TGTGCCAGCAGTATCTTGGGGGGTCTAGCCAAAAACATTCAGTACTTC.

The chain links TRBV18 to TRBJ2-1, with 7 bases matching TRBD2. Per the germline V gene, CDR1 is KGHSH and CDR2 is LQKENI. V lost 7 bases, J lost 6 bases, and 15 bases stayed unmatched. The CDR3 totals 16 residues. DNA of the CDR3: TGTGCCAGCTTACCGGAGCGGACTAGAGGTAGCAATGAGCAGTTCTTC. Protein: CASLPERTRGSNEQFF.

The chain employs TRBV9 and TRBJ2-5, with 7 bases aligning to TRBD2. J lost 4 bases, V lost 3 bases, and 15 bases had no gene match. CDR1 is SGDLS and CDR2 is YYNGEE in the germline V gene. The CDR3 has 17 residues. CDR3 coding DNA: TGTGCCAGCAGCGCAGGAGCGGGACCCACCGGGGGAGAGACCCAGTACTTC. Its protein product is CASSAGAGPTGGETQYF. The whole variable domain, remainder taken from reference TRBV9 and TRBJ2-5, is DSGVTQTPKHLITATGQRVTLRCSPRSGDLSVYWYQQSLDQGLQFLIQYYNGEERAKGNILERFSAQQFPDLHSELNLSSLELGDSALYFCASSAGAGPTGGETQYFGPGTRLLVL.

The genes are TRBV11-2 and TRBJ2-5; TRBD1 agrees at 7 bases. Germline trimming cut 0 bases from V and 0 bases from J; bases unmatched to any gene: 1. The CDR3 is 15 residues long. The germline CDR1 and CDR2 sequences are SGHAT and FQNNGV. For the CDR3, the DNA is TGTGCCAGCAGCTTAGATGGGACAGACCAAGAGACCCAGTACTTC. Protein: CASSLDGTDQETQYF.

This chain uses TRBV5-6 with TRBJ1-6; D may be TRBD1 (6 bases). Germline V gene lookup returns CDR1 SGHDT and CDR2 YYEEEE. V was clipped by 4 bases and J by 9 bases, with 23 bases between them. CDR3 length: 17 residues. CDR3 DNA: TGTGCCAGCAGCCGTGGGGGGGCGGGTTTTGGTGCTTCACCCCTCCACTTT. Translated: CASSRGGAGFGASPLHF.

The V and J genes are TRBV5-1 and TRBJ2-7, with 9 bases fitting TRBD2. The ends lost 2 bases at V and 0 bases at J; junction bases unmatched: 3. The length of the CDR3 is 15 residues. Germline V gene data show CDR1 as SGHRS and CDR2 as YFSETQ. CDR3 amino acids: CASSFGGRDSYEQYF. The CDR3 nucleotides are TGCGCCAGCAGCTTTGGCGGGAGGGACTCCTACGAGCAGTACTTC.

V gene TRBV7-2 combines with J gene TRBJ1-1; perhaps TRBD1 as D (5 bases). V was shortened by 2 bases and J by 4 bases, with 11 bases between the two germline ends. Germline CDR1 and CDR2: SGHTA and FQGNSA. The CDR3 spans 14 residues. CDR3 residues: CASSLRQGVTEAFF. The CDR3 DNA is TGTGCCAGCAGCTTAAGGCAGGGCGTCACTGAAGCTTTCTTT.

V and J are TRBV11-2 and TRBJ2-7; D perhaps matches TRBD2 (5 bases). The V end was cut by 0 bases, the J end by 3 bases, with 12 bases between. Germline CDR1 reads SGHAT; CDR2 reads FQNNGV. CDR3 length equals 15 residues. CDR3 region: CASSLDVIGLYEQYF. CDR3 DNA sequence: TGTGCCAGCAGCTTAGACGTGATTGGACTCTACGAGCAGTACTTC. Supplemented by reference TRBV11-2 and TRBJ2-7, the full variable domain reads EAGVAQSPRYKIIEKRQSVAFWCNPISGHATLYWYQQILGQGPKLLIQFQNNGVVDDSQLPKDRFSAERLKGVDSTLKIQPAKLEDSAVYLCASSLDVIGLYEQYFGPGTRLTVT.

This rearrangement joins TRBV11-2 to TRBJ1-6; 8 bases fit TRBD1. V shed 4 bases, J shed 5 bases, and the junction held 1 base outside the gene matches. CDR3 length: 14 residues. Germline V CDR1 and CDR2: SGHAT, FQNNGV. DNA of the CDR3: TGTGCCAGCAGCTCGACAGGGGATAATTCACCCCTCCACTTT. It is translated as CASSSTGDNSPLHF. Complete variable domain (other parts from reference TRBV11-2 and TRBJ1-6): EAGVAQSPRYKIIEKRQSVAFWCNPISGHATLYWYQQILGQGPKLLIQFQNNGVVDDSQLPKDRFSAERLKGVDSTLKIQPAKLEDSAVYLCASSSTGDNSPLHFGNGTRLTVT.